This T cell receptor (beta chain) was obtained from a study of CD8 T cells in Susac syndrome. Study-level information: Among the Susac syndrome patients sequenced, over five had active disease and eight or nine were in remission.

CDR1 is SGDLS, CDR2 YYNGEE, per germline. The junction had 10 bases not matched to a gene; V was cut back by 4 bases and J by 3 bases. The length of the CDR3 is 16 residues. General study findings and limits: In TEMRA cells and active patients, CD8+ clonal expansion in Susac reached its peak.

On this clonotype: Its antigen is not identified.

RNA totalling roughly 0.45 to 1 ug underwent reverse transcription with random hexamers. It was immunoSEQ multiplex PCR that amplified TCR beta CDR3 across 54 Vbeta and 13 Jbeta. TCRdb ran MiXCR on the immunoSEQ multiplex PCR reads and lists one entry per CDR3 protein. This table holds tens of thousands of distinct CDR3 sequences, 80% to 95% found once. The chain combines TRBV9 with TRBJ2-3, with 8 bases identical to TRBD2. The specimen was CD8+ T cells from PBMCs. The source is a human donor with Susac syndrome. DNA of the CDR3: TGTGCCAGCAGCCTCCCAACTAGCGGAGCTACAGATACGCAGTATTTT. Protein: CASSLPTSGATDTQYF.